One sample yielded the 20 T cell receptor beta chains listed below, sequenced in a study of blood T cells in healthy people across ages (dated by TCRdb to about 2015). The receptor library was made with 5' RACE. Sequenced using an Illumina HiSeq 2500. A second PCR of about 6 to 11 cycles was run with a J-beta primer mix and a sample-barcoded 5' primer. Starting from the raw public reads, TCRdb applied fastp trimming at Q25, assembled clones with MiXCR and retained in-frame beta chains. Here each entry gathers all rows of one CDR3 protein and keeps the most common genes and DNA. The table for this sample lists approximately 850,000 distinct CDR3 sequences; roughly 64% of them were counted only once. The ten most abundant clones make up about 20% of the sample. The sequencing sample was made of blood. All receptors derive from a man aged 25 to 45 in good health.

The V gene is TRBV9, the J gene TRBJ2-7; D not resolved. Germline CDR1 SGDLS, CDR2 YYNGEE. This CDR3 has 13 amino acids. Trimming pared 7 bases from V and 0 bases from J, leaving 11 bases between. CDR3: CASGDGTSYEQYF. In DNA form, the CDR3 reads TGTGCCAGCGGAGACGGTACCTCCTACGAGCAGTACTTC.

The CDR3 reads CASSKREREHQPQHF. The CDR3, as DNA: TGTGCCAGCAGCAAAAGGGAACGGGAACATCAGCCCCAGCATTTT. This chain joins TRBV6-2 or TRBV6-3 and TRBJ1-5, with D unresolved. CDR1 is MNHEY, CDR2 SVGEGT, per germline. The V end was cut by 6 bases, the J end by 5 bases, with 17 bases between. This CDR3 contains 15 residues.

The V call is TRBV12-3 or TRBV12-4, the J call TRBJ2-4, with a possible D match to TRBD1 (7 bases). The ends were cut back, 5 bases at V and 13 bases at J, with 21 bases in the middle. CDR3 length: 14 amino acids. The CDR3 spells CASSRDSGRREQYF. The CDR3 region has the DNA TGTGCCAGCAGTCGGGACAGCGGTCGCCGGGAGCAGTACTTC.

To note about this clonotype: A read error may produce the germline difference seen at one junction end. This chain connects TRBV4-2 to TRBJ2-3; TRBD2 matches at 11 bases. CDR1 is LGHNA, CDR2 YNFKEQ, per germline. CDR3 length equals 18 residues. The CDR3 region has the DNA TGTGCCAGCAGCCCTCAGGGTTCCGGGACTAGCGGCACAGATACGCGGTATTTT. This gives the protein CASSPQGSGTSGTDTRYF.

The V gene is TRBV6-2 or TRBV6-3, the J gene TRBJ2-5; possible D gene TRBD1, 6 bases. This CDR3 is 15 amino acids long. V was shortened by 8 bases and J by 11 bases, with 27 bases between the two germline ends. CDR1 is MNHEY, CDR2 SVGEGT, per germline. CDR3 sequence (DNA): TGTGCCAGCCACGATGGGGCAGGGGTATATGGAAAGCAGTACTTC. This translates into CASHDGAGVYGKQYF.

The rearrangement links TRBV7-9 to TRBJ2-3, with D hard to call. Germline assignment: CDR1 SEHNR and CDR2 FQNEAQ (reference sequence). V gave up 4 bases and J gave up 0 bases, with 14 bases separating them. The CDR3 has 16 residues. The CDR3 DNA reads TGTGCCAGCAGCTCGCCGTTAACTCCTAGCACAGATACGCAGTATTTT. Translating gives CASSSPLTPSTDTQYF.

V and J are TRBV27 and TRBJ2-7; TRBD1 aligns across 8 bases. The V gene end was trimmed by 3 bases and the J gene end by 2 bases; junction bases not matched to a gene: 6. The germline gives CDR1 MNHEY, CDR2 SMNVEV (reference sequence). The CDR3 is 15 residues long. The CDR3 DNA is TGTGCCAGCAGTTTTATGGGCAGGGGGCCCTACGAGCAGTACTTC. Protein product: CASSFMGRGPYEQYF.

This clonotype was picked up a small number of times. The chain links TRBV12-3 or TRBV12-4 to TRBJ2-1; 9 bases agree with TRBD2. The CDR3 is made up of 14 amino acids. The junction had 6 bases not matched to a gene; V was cut back by 8 bases and J by 4 bases. The CDR3 region is CASGLLAGYNEQFF. CDR3 nucleotide sequence: TGTGCCAGCGGCCTCCTAGCGGGATACAATGAGCAGTTCTTC.

The chain combines TRBV2 with TRBJ1-2; TRBD1 matches at 7 bases. Germline-derived CDR1 and CDR2 are SNHLY and FYNNEI. The CDR3 has 14 residues. After removal of 6 bases from V and 4 bases from J, the junction contained 8 bases not matched to a gene. The CDR3 coding sequence is TGTGCCAGCAGCTCACAGGGGACGGCCTATGGCTACACCTTC. Translation: CASSSQGTAYGYTF.

J is TRBJ2-5 and V is TRBV10-3; TRBD2 aligns across 9 bases. The CDR3 has 13 residues. J was trimmed by 6 bases and V by 4 bases; bases with no gene match: 3. Germline V lookup: CDR1 ENHRY, CDR2 SYGVKD. The CDR3 is CAISGGTSQTQYF. The CDR3 bases are TGTGCCATCAGTGGGGGGACTAGCCAGACCCAGTACTTC.

This clonotype has a handful of counts. The J gene is TRBJ2-3, the V gene TRBV5-1; no firm D call. CDR3 size: 15 residues. V gave up 5 bases and J gave up 6 bases, with 19 bases separating them. From germline, CDR1 is SGHRS and CDR2 YFSETQ. The CDR3 coding sequence is TGCGCCAGCAGTGCTCAGGAGCGAGCATTTGATACGCAGTATTTT. It yields the protein CASSAQERAFDTQYF.

The chain joins TRBV27 to TRBJ2-4; 7 nucleotides agree with TRBD2. The DNA end favors TRBJ2-7, so the J call may be wrong. The CDR3 sequence is 14 residues long. Germline lookup yields CDR1 MNHEY and CDR2 SMNVEV (reference sequence). The CDR3 DNA reads TGTGCCAGCAGATGGGACTACTCCTCCTACGAGCAGTACTTC. As protein: CASRWDYSSYEQYF.

This chain links TRBV5-4 with TRBJ1-4; maybe TRBD1 (5 bases). Between the trimmed V and J ends, which lost 5 bases and 5 bases, there was a span of 13 bases. The CDR3 is 14 amino acids. Germline CDR1 SGHNT, CDR2 YYREEE (reference sequence). CDR3 DNA sequence: TGTGCCAGCAGAATGACGGGGCAAAATGAAAAACTGTTTTTT. Protein sequence: CASRMTGQNEKLFF.

This clonotype has only a few counts. This chain joins TRBV20-1 and TRBJ2-1; D is undetermined. This CDR3 spans 14 amino acids. CDR1 and CDR2 from the germline V gene are DFQATT and SNEGSKA (reference sequence). Trimming pared 0 bases from V and 6 bases from J, leaving 12 bases between. CDR3 protein: CSARDPPRPNEQFF. The CDR3 bases are TGCAGTGCTAGAGATCCCCCGCGTCCCAATGAGCAGTTCTTC.

This clonotype has a single count. The chain has TRBV10-3 and TRBJ1-2, with D possibly TRBD1 on 5 matching bases. Germline V lookup: CDR1 ENHRY, CDR2 SYGVKD. There are 14 residues in the CDR3. The ends were cut back, 3 bases at V and 8 bases at J, with 16 bases in the middle. Here the CDR3 DNA reads TGTGCCATCAGTGAAAGTACAGGATCTTCAGGCTACACCTTC. Protein: CAISESTGSSGYTF.

This chain connects TRBV7-9 to TRBJ1-2; tentatively, D is TRBD1 (5 bases). CDR3 length: 14 residues. The V gene's germline CDR1 is SEHNR and CDR2 FQNEAQ (reference sequence). Trimming took off 2 bases at V and 5 bases at J, with 12 bases between the two ends. The CDR3 here is CASSLRQQAYGYTF. For the CDR3, the DNA is TGTGCCAGCAGCTTACGTCAACAGGCTTATGGCTACACCTTC.

The chain carries TRBV20-1 and TRBJ2-4, with 9 bases fitting TRBD2. The end of the DNA fits TRBJ2-7 better, so the J call may be wrong. In germline, CDR1 is DFQATT, CDR2 SNEGSKA (reference sequence). CDR3 length: 13 residues. This chain's CDR3 is CSAPSGMSYEQYF. The DNA for the CDR3 is TGCAGTGCCCCTAGCGGGATGTCTTACGAGCAGTACTTC.

The chain joins TRBV4-3 to TRBJ2-1; D gene uncertain. This CDR3 contains 16 residues. Per the germline V gene, CDR1 is LGHNA and CDR2 is YSLEER. The V and J ends lost 0 bases and 1 base respectively, with 10 bases between them. CDR3 sequence reads: CASSQDPFISYNEQFF. The CDR3 coding sequence is TGCGCCAGCAGCCAAGATCCCTTTATATCCTACAATGAGCAGTTCTTC.

The chain links TRBV20-1 to TRBJ2-1; TRBD2 is a possible D gene (5 bases). This CDR3 contains 14 residues. V lost 2 bases, J lost 11 bases, and 19 bases lay in between. Germline CDR1 is DFQATT and CDR2 is SNEGSKA (reference sequence). The CDR3 region is CSARSSAGVGQQFF. The CDR3 region has the DNA TGCAGTGCTAGATCGAGCGCCGGGGTAGGGCAGCAGTTCTTC.

The rearrangement uses TRBV6-6 and TRBJ2-7; the D gene is possibly TRBD2 (5 bases). CDR1 and CDR2 from the germline V gene are MNHNY and SVGAGI (reference sequence). V lost 6 bases to trimming and J lost 2 bases, with 11 bases between them. CDR3 length equals 13 residues. The chain's CDR3 is CASRRAGAYEQYF. The CDR3 DNA reads as TGTGCCAGCAGGAGGGCCGGGGCCTACGAGCAGTACTTC.